The 15 T cell receptor beta chains reported below all come from one sample, sequenced in a study of cytomegalovirus exposure and HLA in healthy donors. In the PCR, 60 Vbeta and 13 Jbeta primers were used. Assay: immunoSEQ multiplex PCR; the TCRdb copy retains only in-frame clones and omits some. The table lists about 160,000 clones, about 71% of them singletons. The sequencing input was PBMCs. All receptors derive from a woman under 40 in good health and CMV-seronegative.

This clone was seen a few times. V gene TRBV6-5 combines with J gene TRBJ2-3; TRBD2 matches 8 bases. J lost 7 bases, V lost 3 bases, and 9 bases had no gene match. Germline V gene lookup returns CDR1 MNHEY and CDR2 SVGAGI. The CDR3 runs to 15 residues. The CDR3 loop is CASSYLSGGKNTQYF. For the CDR3, the DNA is TGTGCCAGCAGTTATTTGAGCGGGGGCAAAAATACGCAGTATTTT.

This clone came up a few times. The chain has TRBV5-1 and TRBJ1-5; 10 bases are shared with TRBD1. From germline, CDR1 is SGHRS and CDR2 YFSETQ. Unmatched junction bases numbered 9, after V lost 9 bases and J lost 6 bases. The CDR3 runs to 14 residues. The chain's CDR3 is CATKDRGQGQPQHF. The CDR3 bases are TGCGCCACCAAAGACAGGGGGCAAGGTCAGCCCCAGCATTTT. Together with reference TRBV5-1 and TRBJ1-5, the CDR3 gives the full variable domain: KAGVTQTPRYLIKTRGQQVTLSCSPISGHRSVSWYQQTPGQGLQFLFEYFSETQRNKGNFPGRFSGRQFSNSRSEMNVSTLELGDSALYLCATKDRGQGQPQHFGDGTRLSIL.

The rearrangement uses TRBV6-1 and TRBJ2-4, with 10 positions matching TRBD1. V trimming: 4 bases; J trimming: 10 bases; junction bases outside the gene matches: 4. The CDR3 extends over 13 amino acids. Per the germline V gene, CDR1 is MNHNS and CDR2 is SASEGT. This CDR3 reads CASSAGQGGIQYF. DNA for the CDR3: TGTGCCAGCAGTGCCGGACAGGGGGGTATTCAGTACTTC.

This clone was observed a few times. The genes are TRBV5-4 and TRBJ1-2, with D perhaps TRBD1 (6 bases). CDR1 is SGHNT, CDR2 YYREEE, per germline (reference sequence). Trimming stripped 5 bases from V and 8 bases from J, with 19 bases between. The CDR3 has 14 residues. CDR3 loop: CASRSARGPHGYTF. The CDR3 nucleotides are TGTGCCAGCAGGTCGGCCAGGGGTCCGCACGGCTACACCTTC.

J is TRBJ2-3 and V is TRBV7-2; a weak D match, TRBD2 (5 bases). Germline V gene sequence: CDR1 SGHTA, CDR2 FQGNSA. The CDR3 length is 13 residues. Trimming removed 7 bases from V and 6 bases from J, with 14 bases in between. In DNA, the CDR3 is TGTGCCAGCAAAGCGGAGGCGACGGATACGCAGTATTTT. Translation gives CASKAEATDTQYF.

The gene calls are TRBV5-1 and TRBJ1-4, with 9 bases matching TRBD1. The CDR3 has 16 residues. The germline V gene has CDR1 SGHRS and CDR2 YFSETQ. V lost 4 bases and J lost 8; bases outside the gene matches: 12. As DNA, the CDR3 is TGCGCCAGCAGCCCCGGACGGGACAGGGTTTTCGAAAAACTGTTTTTT. Translated: CASSPGRDRVFEKLFF.

The rearrangement links TRBV6-1 to TRBJ2-5; TRBD2 aligns across 10 bases. Germline loops: CDR1 MNHNS, CDR2 SASEGT. The V and J ends lost 7 bases and 2 bases, in that order; junction bases with no gene match: 7. The CDR3 is 15 residues long. CDR3 in amino acids: CASKYLAGAQETQYF. CDR3 nucleotide sequence: TGTGCCAGCAAGTACCTAGCGGGGGCTCAAGAGACCCAGTACTTC.

This clone was recorded only once. The chain combines TRBV30 with TRBJ1-1; D not certain. V was cut by 0 bases and J by 7 bases, with 9 bases left in between. Germline V gene lookup returns CDR1 GTSNPN and CDR2 SVGIG (reference sequence). This CDR3 contains 12 residues. The CDR3 bases are TGTGCCTGGAGTGTAGCAAGTGATGAAGCTTTCTTT. Its translation: CAWSVASDEAFF.

The J gene is TRBJ2-1, the V gene TRBV5-6, with a weak D call TRBD1 (6 bases). The CDR3 is 16 amino acids. Germline V gene sequence: CDR1 SGHDT, CDR2 YYEEEE. The germline V and J ends were trimmed by 2 bases and 5 bases, with 17 bases remaining between them. Here the CDR3 DNA reads TGTGCCAGCAGCTTATTCCCAGGGGAACAAGACAATGAGCAGTTCTTC. It specifies CASSLFPGEQDNEQFF.

The J gene is TRBJ1-1, the V gene TRBV6-1; no reliable D call. Per germline, CDR1 MNHNS and CDR2 SASEGT. The CDR3 is 14 residues long. Between the trimmed V and J ends, which lost 4 bases and 2 bases, there was a span of 11 bases. For the CDR3, the DNA is TGTGCCAGCAGTGGCGAACCTCCAAACACTGAAGCTTTCTTT. It translates to CASSGEPPNTEAFF.

This rearrangement joins TRBV14 to TRBJ2-7; D perhaps matches TRBD1 (5 bases). This CDR3 comprises 15 residues. The V gene's germline CDR1 is SGHDN and CDR2 FVKESK. V was trimmed by 1 base and J by 3 bases, leaving 13 bases between them. The CDR3, as DNA: TGTGCCAGCAGCCAAGTTAAGACAGAGAGCTACGAGCAGTACTTC. This translates into CASSQVKTESYEQYF.

The V and J genes are TRBV5-1 and TRBJ1-2; no definite D call. The CDR3 extends over 15 amino acids. CDR1 is SGHRS and CDR2 is YFSETQ in the germline V gene. Between the trimmed V and J ends, which lost 0 bases and 8 bases, there was a span of 17 bases. CDR3 sequence (DNA): TGCGCCAGCAGCTTGGAAATTGAAGCGGTTGGAGGCTACACCTTC. This codes for CASSLEIEAVGGYTF.

This chain links TRBV27 with TRBJ1-5, with 7 bases fitting TRBD1. The V segment lost 4 bases and the J segment 4 bases; nucleotides outside the gene matches: 10. Per the germline V gene, CDR1 is MNHEY and CDR2 is SMNVEV (reference sequence). This CDR3 is built from 16 residues. CDR3 DNA: TGTGCCAGCAGTTCCCACCTGGTCAGGGGGAATCAGCCCCAGCATTTT. Protein product: CASSSHLVRGNQPQHF.

This clone was detected only a few times. The chain recombines TRBV5-6 with TRBJ2-6, with 7 bases fitting TRBD1. The CDR3 is 17 amino acids. The trim removed 3 bases at V and 0 bases at J, leaving 6 bases unmatched. The germline gives CDR1 SGHDT, CDR2 YYEEEE. The CDR3 sequence: CASSWDRLSSGANVLTF. The CDR3 DNA reads as TGTGCCAGCAGCTGGGACAGACTCTCCTCTGGGGCCAACGTCCTGACTTTC.

This clone has only one observation. The chain combines TRBV28 with TRBJ2-7, with D possibly being TRBD1 (6 bases). The CDR3 extends over 13 amino acids. CDR1 and CDR2 from the germline V gene are MDHEN and SYDVKM. V was shortened by 6 bases and J by 4 bases, with 13 bases between the two germline ends. The CDR3 here is CASRGNRDYEQYF. CDR3 sequence (DNA): TGTGCCAGCAGAGGGAACAGGGATTACGAGCAGTACTTC. Full variable domain (rest looked up from reference TRBV28 and TRBJ2-7): DVKVTQSSRYLVKRTGEKVFLECVQDMDHENMFWYRQDPGLGLRLIYFSYDVKMKEKGDIPEGYSVSREKKERFSLILESASTNQTSMYLCASRGNRDYEQYFGPGTRLTVT.